The 26 T cell receptor beta chains reported below all come from one sample, sequenced in a study of T-cell reconstitution after alpha-beta-depleted transplantation in children. TCRbeta library construction was performed incorporating unique molecular identifiers. MiXCR was run by TCRdb on the PCR reads, yielding one entry per CDR3 protein. This sample has about 540,000 distinct CDR3 sequences, with around 16% found just once. The sequencing used PBMCs from the stem cell graft donor, collected from the stem cell graft. The receptors come from a human donor who donated a stem cell graft to a child with acute lymphoblastic leukemia.

A few counts support this clonotype. This rearrangement joins TRBV7-3 to TRBJ1-2, with a tentative D call TRBD1 (6 bases). Between the trimmed V and J ends, which lost 5 bases and 6 bases, there was a span of 16 bases. CDR3 size: 14 residues. Germline CDR1 SGHTA, CDR2 FQGTGA. As DNA, the CDR3 is TGTGCCAGCAGCCTCGGAGGGGGGGCTGATGGCTACACCTTC. Its translation is CASSLGGGADGYTF.

The V gene is TRBV10-2, the J gene TRBJ1-1; maybe TRBD1 (6 bases). This CDR3 is 18 amino acids long. CDR1 is WSHSY and CDR2 is SAAADI in the germline V gene. The V end was cut by 9 bases, the J end by 0 bases, with 26 bases between. In DNA, the CDR3 is TGCGCCAGGCGACCCGCGGACAGCCTCTCCCCCATGAACACTGAAGCTTTCTTT. Its protein is CARRPADSLSPMNTEAFF.

This clonotype was found a few times. The rearrangement links TRBV7-2 to TRBJ2-6; 8 bases line up with TRBD1. The CDR3 runs 16 residues. In germline, CDR1 is SGHTA, CDR2 FQGNSA. The V and J ends lost 5 bases and 3 bases, in that order; junction bases with no gene match: 6. In DNA form, the CDR3 reads TGTGCCAGCAGCCCCCAGGGGGCGGTTGGGGCCAACGTCCTGACTTTC. This codes for CASSPQGAVGANVLTF.

This clonotype was observed a few times. The chain couples TRBV6-4 to TRBJ2-7; D may be TRBD1 or TRBD2 (6 bases each). The germline CDR1 and CDR2 sequences are MRHNA and SNTAGT. CDR3 length: 18 amino acids. V was shortened by 1 base and J by 7 bases, with 26 bases between the two germline ends. This CDR3 is CASSDFCGAGEGGREQYF. CDR3 DNA: TGTGCCAGCAGTGACTTCTGTGGGGCCGGGGAAGGGGGGCGAGAGCAGTACTTC.

The CDR3 sequence is CASRRLAYEQFF. DNA for the CDR3: TGCGCCAGCAGGAGACTAGCGTACGAGCAGTTCTTC. V and J are TRBV5-1 and TRBJ2-1; 8 bases align to TRBD2. The CDR3 runs 12 residues. The ends lost 5 bases at V and 10 bases at J; junction bases unmatched: 5. CDR1 SGHRS and CDR2 YFSETQ come from the germline V gene.

V gene TRBV30 combines with J gene TRBJ2-3, with D possibly TRBD2 on 5 matching bases. The CDR3 runs 13 residues. Germline CDR1 and CDR2: GTSNPN and SVGIG (reference sequence). V was trimmed by 5 bases and J by 0 bases, leaving 9 bases between them. The CDR3 is CAWSVASTDTQYF. CDR3 DNA: TGTGCCTGGTCTGTAGCGAGCACAGATACGCAGTATTTT.

The rearrangement links TRBV9 to TRBJ2-7; a weak D match, TRBD2 (6 bases). Germline assignment: CDR1 SGDLS and CDR2 YYNGEE. The germline V and J ends were trimmed by 0 bases and 2 bases, with 12 bases remaining between them. This CDR3 is built from 15 residues. The chain's CDR3 is CASSVGYGGTYEQYF. The CDR3 nucleotides read TGTGCCAGCAGCGTAGGATACGGGGGAACCTACGAGCAGTACTTC.

This chain joins TRBV5-1 and TRBJ1-2, with D perhaps TRBD1 (5 bases). The CDR3 is made up of 15 amino acids. Per germline, CDR1 SGHRS and CDR2 YFSETQ. Deletions cut 7 bases from V and 1 base from J, with 17 bases between. CDR3 region: CASAPGWGVNYGYTF. Written as DNA, the CDR3 is TGCGCCAGCGCCCCGGGGTGGGGCGTTAACTATGGCTACACCTTC.

The CDR3 nucleotides read TGCGCCAGCAACTACTTGGGTCCGGGGACTGAAGCTTTCTTT. Its protein product is CASNYLGPGTEAFF. The chain recombines TRBV5-1 with TRBJ1-1; D not certain. V lost 6 bases and J 5 bases, leaving 17 bases between the germline ends. Germline loops: CDR1 SGHRS, CDR2 YFSETQ. This CDR3 contains 14 residues. Full variable domain (outside the CDR3, taken from reference TRBV5-1 and TRBJ1-1): KAGVTQTPRYLIKTRGQQVTLSCSPISGHRSVSWYQQTPGQGLQFLFEYFSETQRNKGNFPGRFSGRQFSNSRSEMNVSTLELGDSALYLCASNYLGPGTEAFFGQGTRLTVV.

The CDR3 region is CASSPAGHNNEQFF. CDR3 bases: TGTGCCAGCAGCCCGGCGGGCCACAACAATGAGCAGTTCTTC. The V call is TRBV5-5, the J call TRBJ2-1; possible D gene TRBD2, 5 bases. Germline assignment: CDR1 SGHKS and CDR2 YYEKEE (reference sequence). CDR3 size: 14 residues. Trimming took off 4 bases at V and 5 bases at J, with 13 bases between the two ends.

V and J are TRBV29-1 and TRBJ2-7; 7 bases line up with TRBD2. Looked up from germline, CDR1 is SQVTM and CDR2 is ANQGSEA. Losses at the gene ends were 6 bases for V and 3 bases for J; bases not matched to a gene: 11. The CDR3 loop spans 14 amino acids. The CDR3 here is CSVDLGSGVYEQYF. The CDR3 bases are TGCAGCGTCGACCTTGGGAGCGGGGTCTACGAGCAGTACTTC.

The table lists this clonotype with a count of one. The chain joins TRBV14 to TRBJ2-4, with 7 bases matching TRBD1. Germline V gene data show CDR1 as SGHDN and CDR2 as FVKESK. CDR3 length: 16 amino acids. V lost 3 bases to trimming and J lost 7 bases; unmatched junction nucleotides: 12. The CDR3 region has the DNA TGTGCCAGCAGCCACTACAGGGGCAAGACAAGGAACATTCAGTACTTC. It encodes CASSHYRGKTRNIQYF. Full variable domain (remainder filled in from reference TRBV14 and TRBJ2-4): EAGVTQFPSHSVIEKGQTVTLRCDPISGHDNLYWYRRVMGKEIKFLLHFVKESKQDESGMPNNRFLAERTGGTYSTLKVQPAELEDSGVYFCASSHYRGKTRNIQYFGAGTRLSVL.

This clonotype was picked up a small number of times. The chain carries TRBV6-1 and TRBJ2-1, with TRBD2 matching 10 bases. The CDR3 runs 17 residues. Germline CDR1 MNHNS, CDR2 SASEGT. V trimming: 8 bases; J trimming: 7 bases; junction bases outside the gene matches: 17. CDR3 amino acids: CASAGFRGSGRVNEQFF. CDR3 bases: TGTGCCAGCGCCGGGTTCCGGGGGAGCGGGAGGGTAAATGAGCAGTTCTTC.

This clonotype was counted a few times. The CDR3 nucleotides read TGTGCCAGCAGTGCTTCTACCTACAATGAGCAGTTCTTC. Protein: CASSASTYNEQFF. This sequence joins TRBV12-3 or TRBV12-4 and TRBJ2-1; D gene ambiguous. V lost 5 bases, J lost 2 bases, and 7 bases lay in between. This CDR3 contains 13 residues.

This clonotype was observed a handful of times. The rearrangement joins TRBV29-1 to TRBJ2-1, with TRBD2 identical over 12 bases. CDR3 length: 12 residues. V gave up 5 bases and J gave up 8 bases; unmatched junction bases: 1. Germline V CDR1 and CDR2: SQVTM, ANQGSEA. Here the CDR3 DNA reads TGCAGCGTTACTAGCGGGAGGTATGAGCAGTTCTTC. This gives the protein CSVTSGRYEQFF.

This clonotype was observed a few times. The chain combines TRBV4-1 with TRBJ2-1; D gene unclear. This CDR3 contains 16 residues. Deletions cut 2 bases from V and 0 bases from J, with 11 bases between. The germline V gene has CDR1 MGHRA and CDR2 YSYEKL. The CDR3 reads CASSQTDLVSYNEQFF. The CDR3 DNA is TGCGCCAGCAGCCAAACAGACCTGGTCTCCTACAATGAGCAGTTCTTC.

In its sample, this clonotype was seen many times. The V call is TRBV4-1, the J call TRBJ2-7; a weak D match, TRBD1 (7 bases). The germline V gene encodes CDR1 MGHRA and CDR2 YSYEKL. The V and J ends lost 0 bases and 4 bases respectively, with 13 bases between them. The CDR3 runs 15 residues. The CDR3 DNA follows: TGCGCCAGCAGCCAAGATGGCAGGGGGGATTACGAGCAGTACTTC. As protein: CASSQDGRGDYEQYF.

This clonotype was counted between two and nine times. This sequence joins TRBV9 and TRBJ2-7, with 9 bases lining up with TRBD1. V lost 3 bases and J lost 3; bases outside the gene matches: 4. The CDR3 is 14 residues long. The germline gives CDR1 SGDLS, CDR2 YYNGEE. The CDR3 spells CASSAAGQGYEQYF. As DNA, the CDR3 is TGTGCCAGCAGCGCGGCGGGACAGGGCTACGAGCAGTACTTC.

The rearrangement joins TRBV25-1 to TRBJ2-7, with D possibly being TRBD1 or TRBD2 (5 bases each). The CDR3 is made up of 17 amino acids. Germline V gene data show CDR1 as MGHDK and CDR2 as SYGVNS. The germline V and J ends were trimmed by 3 bases and 4 bases, with 22 bases remaining between them. In DNA, the CDR3 is TGTGCCAGCAGTGATACATTCTCCTCGGGACCATTTTACGAGCAGTACTTC. Its protein product is CASSDTFSSGPFYEQYF.

CDR3: CASTPSGLAGIEQFF. In DNA form, the CDR3 reads TGTGCCAGCACCCCATCGGGACTAGCGGGAATTGAGCAGTTCTTC. The rearrangement links TRBV3-1 to TRBJ2-1; 13 bases align to TRBD2. This CDR3 region has 15 residues. V lost 7 bases, J lost 9 bases, and 9 bases stayed unmatched. CDR1 and CDR2 (germline): LGHDT, YNNKEL (reference sequence).

V gene TRBV15 combines with J gene TRBJ2-1, with TRBD2 as a possible D gene (6 bases). Germline V CDR1 and CDR2: LNHNV, YYDKDF (reference sequence). The CDR3 length is 14 residues. V lost 4 bases, J lost 7 bases, and 14 bases lay in between. For the CDR3, the DNA is TGTGCCACCAGCACTCCCGGGGGTAGGAATGAGCAGTTCTTC. It translates to CATSTPGGRNEQFF.

This chain links TRBV20-1 with TRBJ2-2; TRBD1 agrees at 8 bases. Germline V gene sequence: CDR1 DFQATT, CDR2 SNEGSKA (reference sequence). The CDR3 extends over 13 amino acids. The V segment lost 5 bases and the J segment 5 bases; nucleotides outside the gene matches: 4. The CDR3 here is CSARTGWTGELFF. DNA of the CDR3: TGCAGTGCTCGGACAGGGTGGACCGGGGAGCTGTTTTTT.

In this sample, this clonotype turned up a few times. The chain couples TRBV5-1 to TRBJ2-4; D remains unclear. The CDR3 extends over 16 amino acids. Deletions cut 0 bases from V and 3 bases from J, with 13 bases between. Germline CDR1 SGHRS, CDR2 YFSETQ. The DNA of the CDR3 is TGCGCCAGCAGCTTGGATTGGGATGTAGGCAAAAACATTCAGTACTTC. As protein: CASSLDWDVGKNIQYF.

This clonotype was seen a few times. This chain connects TRBV11-2 to TRBJ2-3; 9 bases are a match to TRBD2. The CDR3 loop spans 15 amino acids. Trimming at V came to 5 bases and at J to 2 bases, leaving 5 bases not matched to a gene. Germline-derived CDR1 and CDR2 are SGHAT and FQNNGV. The CDR3 is CASSPIAGATDTQYF. In nucleotides, the CDR3 is TGTGCCAGCAGCCCGATAGCGGGAGCCACAGATACGCAGTATTTT. The full variable domain, with the rest looked up from reference TRBV11-2 and TRBJ2-3, is EAGVAQSPRYKIIEKRQSVAFWCNPISGHATLYWYQQILGQGPKLLIQFQNNGVVDDSQLPKDRFSAERLKGVDSTLKIQPAKLEDSAVYLCASSPIAGATDTQYFGPGTRLTVL.

The chain joins TRBV2 to TRBJ1-2; D is uncertain. The CDR3 is 11 residues long. Germline CDR1 and CDR2: SNHLY and FYNNEI. V shed 8 bases and J shed 2 bases, with 6 bases lying between them. CDR3 amino acids: CASQGNYGYTF. CDR3 bases: TGTGCCAGCCAAGGGAACTATGGCTACACCTTC.

The chain combines TRBV18 with TRBJ2-3, with D unresolved. The CDR3 is 14 amino acids. V shed 0 bases and J shed 3 bases, with 7 bases lying between them. Germline-derived CDR1 and CDR2 are KGHSH and LQKENI. The CDR3 loop is CASSPPSFTDTQYF. The CDR3 DNA sequence: TGTGCCAGCTCACCACCGTCGTTTACAGATACGCAGTATTTT.